The 9 T cell receptor beta chains reported below all come from one sample, sequenced in a study of brain T cells in children with intractable seizures. Method: immunoSEQ multiplex PCR; TCRdb's copy keeps in-frame clones and lacks some. In the table there are about 120,000 clones, 90% to 95% of which are singletons. The source was peripheral blood, collected at surgery. The receptors derive from a boy under three years old with hemimegalencephaly and intractable seizures.

V and J are TRBV30 and TRBJ2-3; 9 bases fit TRBD2. CDR1 and CDR2 (germline): GTSNPN, SVGIG (reference sequence). The CDR3 totals 15 residues. After removal of 1 base from V and 4 bases from J, the junction contained 6 bases not matched to a gene. CDR3 region: CAWSDLAGTSDTQYF. Here the CDR3 DNA reads TGTGCCTGGAGTGATCTAGCGGGAACGTCAGATACGCAGTATTTT.

The chain joins TRBV28 to TRBJ2-7; D possibly corresponds to TRBD2 (6 bases). Trimming left V 6 bases short and J 0 bases short, with 9 bases between. Per germline, CDR1 MDHEN and CDR2 SYDVKM. The CDR3 sequence is 13 residues long. The CDR3 protein is CASREGSSYEQYF. The CDR3 region has the DNA TGTGCCAGCAGGGAGGGGAGCTCCTACGAGCAGTACTTC.

This rearrangement joins TRBV5-1 to TRBJ2-7, with D maybe TRBD2 (6 bases). CDR3 length equals 14 residues. V was shortened by 0 bases and J by 1 base, with 8 bases between the two germline ends. Germline CDR1 and CDR2: SGHRS and YFSETQ. DNA of the CDR3: TGCGCCAGCAGCTTGGGACTAGGTTCCTACGAGCAGTACTTC. Translation: CASSLGLGSYEQYF.

This chain connects TRBV28 to TRBJ2-7; 9 positions agree with TRBD2. The CDR3 is 15 residues long. Germline V gene data show CDR1 as MDHEN and CDR2 as SYDVKM. The V segment lost 3 bases and the J segment 7 bases; nucleotides outside the gene matches: 10. The CDR3 spells CASSLLAGTLGEQYF. The CDR3 DNA sequence: TGTGCCAGCAGTTTGCTAGCGGGAACTCTAGGGGAGCAGTACTTC.

The chain has TRBV18 and TRBJ2-1, with 9 bases lining up with TRBD2. The CDR3 has 12 residues. CDR1 and CDR2 from the germline V gene are KGHSH and LQKENI. Unmatched junction bases numbered 0, after V lost 6 bases and J lost 6 bases. CDR3: CASSSGSNEQFF. CDR3 in DNA: TGTGCCAGCTCTAGCGGGAGCAATGAGCAGTTCTTC.

This chain connects TRBV24-1 to TRBJ2-5, with 8 bases lining up with TRBD1. V shed 3 bases, J shed 1 base, and the junction held 6 bases outside the gene matches. Germline CDR1 KGHDR, CDR2 SFDVKD. CDR3 length equals 16 residues. The CDR3, as DNA: TGTGCCACCAGTGATGGGGGACAGGTGGCCCAAGAGACCCAGTACTTC. Translation gives CATSDGGQVAQETQYF.

This chain connects TRBV14 to TRBJ2-5; no clear D gene. This CDR3 contains 15 residues. CDR1 is SGHDN and CDR2 is FVKESK in the germline V gene. V lost 0 bases and J lost 5, with 13 bases in between. CDR3 region: CASSQDFPPGETQYF. As DNA, the CDR3 is TGTGCCAGCAGCCAAGACTTCCCTCCTGGGGAGACCCAGTACTTC.

This clone appeared once. The genes are TRBV3-1 (or the pseudogene TRBV3-2) and TRBJ2-3, with 16 bases lining up with TRBD2. Germline CDR1 reads LGHDT; CDR2 reads YNNKEL (reference sequence). CDR3 length: 18 amino acids. The junction had 5 bases not matched to a gene; V was cut back by 4 bases and J by 1 base. CDR3 nucleotides: TGTGCCAGCAGCCGGAAGGGGACTAGCGGGAGGGGCACAGATACGCAGTATTTT. Protein product: CASSRKGTSGRGTDTQYF.

This rearrangement joins TRBV28 to TRBJ1-4, with D tentatively TRBD1 (5 bases). Germline assignment: CDR1 MDHEN and CDR2 SYDVKM. Between the trimmed V and J ends, which lost 5 bases and 5 bases, there was a span of 12 bases. The CDR3 has 14 residues. DNA for the CDR3: TGTGCCAGCAGTCGGGACCCACCGAATGAAAAACTGTTTTTT. Residues: CASSRDPPNEKLFF.